The rows below give T cell receptor beta chains drawn from one sample of a study of blood T cell repertoires in COVID-19. Sequencing was performed with immunoSEQ multiplex PCR; in TCRdb, only in-frame clones are kept and a portion is missing. The top ten hold about 2.5% of the sample, which has tens of thousands of clones, less than 95% seen once. Sequencing used peripheral blood. These receptors were obtained from a human donor with active COVID-19. The donor label of this sample is uncertain. Each CDR3 is given with its conserved first and last residue. The D gene is left open where the match is weak. Clone size is given for some rows only: seen once, a few or many times, or a class if the clone is expanded.

d_call j_call clone_size v_call cdr3_nt cdr3_aa
. TRBJ2-5 . TRBV19 TGTGCCAGTCGAGGGCAAGAGACCCAGTACTTC CASRGQETQYF
. TRBJ2-7 once TRBV9 TGTGCCAGCAGCGCCGACCCCGGGAATCTCTACGAGCAGTACTTC CASSADPGNLYEQYF
. TRBJ1-6 . TRBV5-4 TGTGCCAGCAGCTTGGACGCCCCGGATAATTCACCCCTCCACTTT CASSLDAPDNSPLHF
. TRBJ2-3 . TRBV5-1 TGCGCCAGCAGCAGGGGCGGGGGCCGCACAGATACGCAGTATTTT CASSRGGGRTDTQYF
. TRBJ2-3 . TRBV6-5 TGTGCCAGCAGCCCCTGGCGGGGACCAGATACGCAGTATTTT CASSPWRGPDTQYF
TRBD1 TRBJ1-2 few TRBV7-2 TGTGCCAGCAGCTTCGACAACCTAGGGGGCAGGGCGATCGGCTACACCTTC CASSFDNLGGRAIGYTF
. TRBJ2-7 . TRBV18 TGTGCCAGCTCACCACTGGACGGGAGTGGGGACGAGCAGTACTTC CASSPLDGSGDEQYF
TRBD1 TRBJ2-3 . TRBV7-7 TGTGCTAGCAGAACCACAGGGGGCGCGGCCGATACGCAGTATTTT CASRTTGGAADTQYF
TRBD2 TRBJ2-3 once TRBV6-5 TGTGCCAGCAGCGGGGCAGCGGGGGGTGGTACGCAGTATTTT CASSGAAGGGTQYF
TRBD2 TRBJ2-5 once TRBV5-1 TGCGCCAGCAGCTCCGGGACTAGCGGGGGGGCCGTCGAGACCCAGTACTTC CASSSGTSGGAVETQYF
TRBD2 TRBJ2-5 . TRBV4-2 TGTGCCAGCAGCCAAGAATTGGGACTAGCGGGGGGGCTCCAGAGGGGAGAGACCCAGTACTTC CASSQELGLAGGLQRGETQYF
. TRBJ2-3 . TRBV5-8 TGTGCCAGCAGCAAAGGGACAACTAGCACAGATACGCAGTATTTT CASSKGTTSTDTQYF
. TRBJ2-7 . TRBV11-2 TGTGCCAGCAGCGGCAGAGGGCCCCTGGGGGAGCAGTACTTC CASSGRGPLGEQYF
TRBD2 TRBJ2-3 . TRBV5-5 TGTGCCAGCAGTCAAGAGCGGGGGAGCACAGATACGCAGTATTTT CASSQERGSTDTQYF
TRBD2 TRBJ2-3 . TRBV28 TGTGCCAGCAGCACCCCGGCTAGCGGAAGTATAAATACGCAGTATTTT CASSTPASGSINTQYF
. TRBJ1-1 . TRBV6-5 TGTGCCAGCAGTTACTCGGAGGGGCTGAGAACTGAAGCTTTCTTT CASSYSEGLRTEAFF
TRBD2 TRBJ2-7 . TRBV5-5 TGTGCCAGCAGCTTAATCGGGACTAGCGGGGTCTTCTCCTACGAGCAGTACTTC CASSLIGTSGVFSYEQYF
. TRBJ1-4 . TRBV6-5 TGTGCCAGCAGTTGGGAGCCTAATGAAAAACTGTTTTTT CASSWEPNEKLFF
. TRBJ1-3 . TRBV5-6 TGTGCCAGCAGTTTAAACCCCGCAGTCTCTGGAAACACCATATATTTT CASSLNPAVSGNTIYF
TRBD1 TRBJ2-7 . TRBV12-3/TRBV12-4 TGTGCCAGCAGCCCGGGACAGGGCTACGAGCAGTACTTC CASSPGQGYEQYF
TRBD1 TRBJ2-7 . TRBV6-5 TGTGCCAGCAGTTACGGGGGACAGGGGGCCAACGAGCAGTACTTC CASSYGGQGANEQYF
TRBD1 TRBJ2-7 . TRBV5-1 TGCGCCAGCAGCTTGGCCATTCTGGGTTCCCGGACAGGGGGGGACGAGCAGTACTTC CASSLAILGSRTGGDEQYF
. TRBJ1-5 once TRBV3-1/TRBV3-2 TGTGCCAGCAGCCCGAGCGATCATCAGCCCCAGCATTTT CASSPSDHQPQHF
. TRBJ1-3 . TRBV30 TGTGCCGAGGGCATCTCTGGAAACACCATATATTTT CAEGISGNTIYF
TRBD2 TRBJ2-1 . TRBV4-3 TGCGCCAGCAGCCAGATAGCGGGGGGGCCGAATGAGCAGTTCTTC CASSQIAGGPNEQFF
. TRBJ2-3 . TRBV7-3 TGTGCCAGCAGCTTAATGAGGGGCACAGATACGCAGTATTTT CASSLMRGTDTQYF
. TRBJ1-5 . TRBV19 TGTGCCAGTAGTATAGAGGGGGCAGGGCAGCCCCAGCATTTT CASSIEGAGQPQHF
TRBD1 TRBJ1-2 . TRBV6-6 TGTGCCAGCATCTACTCTCGGACAGGACAATATGGCTACACCTTC CASIYSRTGQYGYTF
TRBD1 TRBJ2-2 once TRBV5-1 TGCGCCAGCAGCGACCGGGACAGGGGAGGTAGCACCGGGGAGCTGTTTTTT CASSDRDRGGSTGELFF